Included here is one T cell receptor beta chain sequence, with context. This clone's antigen is unknown. Qualities for individual bases were not recorded, and no much larger clone is one base off. The sample belongs to a study of blood T cell repertoires in COVID-19 (dated by TCRdb to 2019 to 2021). The study in broad terms: The collaborator samples originated in the United States, Italy and Spain and spanned the acute and convalescent phases of COVID-19. Where available, HLA class I and class II types were obtained from metadata supplied by the sample provider rather than from assay-based typing. A de-identified subject ID, COVID-19 status, age in years and sex were almost always included in the sample metadata. Subjects who had been exposed to COVID-19, were actively infected with it, or had recovered from it provided the deeply sampled blood TCRbeta repertoires that made up the dataset. A freely available public database, intended as a resource for researchers studying the immune response to SARS-CoV-2, is where the repertoires were released. The material from the prospective study consisted of cDNA or gDNA derived from T cells, B-cell-depleted T cells, or PBMCs. Samples came from the ongoing ImmuneRACE study (first 160 participants) plus 1,254 subjects from 6 global collaborators.

At one collaborating source in Seattle, patients were enrolled during active infection and were followed longitudinally through the course of disease. Whole blood was collected in K2EDTA tubes by collaborating institutions according to the institutions' own protocols. For TCRbeta analysis, collaborators shipped samples as frozen whole blood, isolated PBMCs, or DNA extracted from either of those sample types. TCRbeta CDR3 regions were amplified from genomic DNA using the immunoSEQ Assay, a bias-controlled multiplex PCR. Per the original workflow: Within the assay, amplification of reference gene primers was used to estimate how many nucleated cells each sample contained. To quantify the absolute abundance of each unique TCRbeta CDR3 rearrangement, sequence reads were collapsed and filtered. For each sample, productive Simpson clonality was calculated as the square root of Simpson's diversity index across productive rearrangements. TCRdb retrieved this table from immuneACCESS and kept in-frame rearrangements only. Not all clones are present; in checked studies, unresolved V genes account for under half, and no reason is known for the remainder. V, J and clone size are those of that table, while D and trimming were read from the DNA. Recorded for this sample are tens of thousands of clones; under 90% of them occurred a single time. The ten largest clones capture about a fifth of the sample.

V ends up 5 bases short and J 6 bases short, with an unmatched junction base count of 6. The germline V gene sets CDR1 to SGHNT and CDR2 to YENEEA. The CDR3 numbers 14 residues from cysteine through phenylalanine. Only CDR3 DNA is held: 42 bases, read in frame from base 1. Study-wide findings and limitations: How much clinical and demographic metadata was included differed by source and by participant, and the metadata was provided uncurated.

The chain uses TRBV11-3 and TRBJ2-2; TRBD1 agrees with 7 junctional bases. This clonotype was sampled from a woman of 80 years or more with COVID-19, enrolled during active disease. Sample: peripheral blood. For the CDR3, the sequence is CASSQQGKPGELFF. The DNA sequence is given as TGTGCCAGCAGCCAACAGGGGAAGCCCGGGGAGCTGTTTTTT.